These 24 T cell receptor beta chains were sequenced from one sample in a study of read filtering for tumor transcriptome and immune sequencing (dated by TCRdb to the early 2020s). The instrument given in TCRdb is Illumina HiSeq 4000. The Immunoverse kit was used to build TCR libraries from around 400 ng RNA, with molecular barcoded adaptors covering alpha/delta and beta/gamma chains. TCRdb trimmed the raw reads at Q25, called clones with MiXCR and kept productive beta chains. Every CDR3 protein is listed once, alongside the most common genes and DNA of its rows. The sample table lists about 38,000 distinct CDR3 sequences, 12% to 15% of them with a count of one. The ten largest clones capture roughly 18% of the sample. Sample: a population of CD138-negative cells sorted from bone marrow. The sample's cell subset or site label, decoded: bone marrow mononuclear cells depleted of CD138+ plasma/myeloma cells by negative magnetic selection. The receptors were gathered from a donor aged 40 or over with multiple myeloma.

Many counts were recorded for this clonotype. The J gene is TRBJ1-1, the V gene TRBV7-2; a possible D gene is TRBD1 (6 bases). This CDR3 contains 15 residues. Germline lookup yields CDR1 SGHTA and CDR2 FQGNSA. Trimming left V 1 base short and J 3 bases short, with 12 bases between. Here the CDR3 reads CASSLGGLGDTEAFF. The CDR3 region has the DNA TGTGCCAGCAGCTTAGGGGGGCTAGGGGACACTGAAGCTTTCTTT.

This clonotype has at least ten counts. CDR3 residues: CASSFSGGASYEQYF. DNA for the CDR3: TGCGCCAGCAGCTTTAGCGGGGGGGCTTCCTACGAGCAGTACTTC. The V gene is TRBV5-1, the J gene TRBJ2-7; 11 bases are a match to TRBD2. The CDR3 covers 15 residues. Germline CDR1 SGHRS, CDR2 YFSETQ. J lost 1 base, V lost 2 bases, and 2 bases had no gene match. Full variable domain (rest looked up from reference TRBV5-1 and TRBJ2-7): KAGVTQTPRYLIKTRGQQVTLSCSPISGHRSVSWYQQTPGQGLQFLFEYFSETQRNKGNFPGRFSGRQFSNSRSEMNVSTLELGDSALYLCASSFSGGASYEQYFGPGTRLTVT.

This clonotype was recorded at least ten times. Since a much larger clone is just one base distant, this may be a read error. V gene TRBV20-1 combines with J gene TRBJ2-1; D unresolved. The CDR3 sequence is 15 residues long. Germline values: CDR1 DFQATT, CDR2 SNEGSKA (reference sequence). CDR3 nucleotide sequence: TGCAGTGCTAGAGGTAGCCGGAGCTCCTACAATGGGCAGTTCTTC. Translating gives CSARGSRSSYNGQFF.

The chain combines TRBV4-1 with TRBJ2-2; D call uncertain. The germline gives CDR1 MGHRA, CDR2 YSYEKL. The CDR3 is made up of 14 amino acids. Trimming left V 1 base short and J 5 bases short, with 8 bases between. The CDR3 DNA follows: TGCGCCAGCAGCCAAGTTATAGAAACCGGGGAGCTGTTTTTT. This sequence encodes CASSQVIETGELFF.

Concerning this clonotype itself: One base away lies a much larger clone, so this may be a sequencing read error. V gene TRBV7-9 combines with J gene TRBJ2-1; TRBD2 is a possible D gene (6 bases). Germline CDR1 is SEHNR and CDR2 is FQNEAQ (reference sequence). The CDR3 has 13 residues. CDR3 in amino acids: CASSPWEVNEQLF. The CDR3 DNA reads as TGTGCCAGCAGCCCCTGGGAGGTAAATGAGCAGCTCTTC.

The V call is TRBV6-1, the J call TRBJ2-3, with TRBD2 matching over 9 bases. The CDR3 is made up of 16 amino acids. V gave up 7 bases and J gave up 4 bases; unmatched junction bases: 12. Germline assignment: CDR1 MNHNS and CDR2 SASEGT. The CDR3 sequence: CASTEAVAGDPDTQYF. The CDR3, as DNA: TGTGCCAGCACAGAGGCGGTAGCGGGGGACCCAGATACGCAGTATTTT.

This clonotype was observed at least ten times. This chain links TRBV2 with TRBJ1-2, with D possibly TRBD1 on 6 matching bases. Germline CDR1 reads SNHLY; CDR2 reads FYNNEI. The ends were cut back, 8 bases at V and 2 bases at J, with 21 bases in the middle. The length of the CDR3 is 16 residues. CDR3 nucleotides: TGTGCCAGCTTAAGATCCGCAGACAGGTGGAACTATGGCTACACCTTC. Residues: CASLRSADRWNYGYTF.

This clonotype is labeled medium-sized. The chain couples TRBV29-1 to TRBJ2-3; D is unresolved. Germline lookup yields CDR1 SQVTM and CDR2 ANQGSEA. Trimming removed 4 bases at V and 8 bases at J, with 1 base between. This CDR3 has 8 amino acids. The CDR3 protein is CSVGTQYF. For the CDR3, the DNA is TGCAGCGTTGGTACGCAGTATTTT.

This clonotype was found a few times. A read error may explain this, as a much larger clone is one base away. No conserved phenylalanine or tryptophan ends this CDR3, so it is likely a read error. The chain has TRBV27 and TRBJ2-7; a weak D match, TRBD1 (7 bases). Germline loops: CDR1 MNHEY, CDR2 SMNVEV (reference sequence). V lost 5 bases to trimming and J lost 3 bases, with 17 bases between them. The CDR3 has 15 residues. This chain's CDR3 is CASSKQGRMGYEQYL. In DNA, the CDR3 is TGTGCCAGCAGTAAACAGGGGAGGATGGGCTACGAGCAGTACCTC.

This clonotype appeared many times. This rearrangement joins TRBV12-3 or TRBV12-4 to TRBJ2-3; 9 nucleotides agree with TRBD2. With V trimmed by 3 bases and J by 5 bases, 12 bases remained unmatched. This CDR3 has 17 residues. The CDR3 nucleotides read TGTGCCAGCAGTTTTTCTGCACTAGCGGGCCCTGGAGATACGCAGTATTTT. Protein: CASSFSALAGPGDTQYF.

The sample holds a few counts of this clonotype. One base away lies a much larger clone, so this may be a sequencing read error. The chain combines TRBV24-1 with TRBJ2-1; D may be TRBD1 or TRBD2 (7 bases each). V was shortened by 7 bases and J by 4 bases, with 16 bases between the two germline ends. This CDR3 has 15 amino acids. Germline CDR1 KGHDR, CDR2 SFDVKD. CDR3 DNA: TGTGCCACCAGCCAGGGGGGGGAAGAGTACAATGAGCAGTTCTTC. Translated, it gives CATSQGGEEYNEQFF.

This clonotype was observed a handful of times. The chain links TRBV6-1 to TRBJ2-2; 12 bases align to TRBD2. This CDR3 is built from 15 residues. V was clipped by 6 bases and J by 5 bases; unmatched bases: 4. The germline V gene encodes CDR1 MNHNS and CDR2 SASEGT. CDR3 nucleotide sequence: TGTGCCAGCAGACTCGGACTAGCGGGAACCGGGGAGCTGTTTTTT. It translates to CASRLGLAGTGELFF.

This clonotype was seen at least ten times. The gene calls are TRBV9 and TRBJ1-2; weak D call: TRBD1 (5 bases). Between the trimmed V and J ends, which lost 4 bases and 5 bases, there was a span of 24 bases. The CDR3 length is 17 residues. CDR1 is SGDLS, CDR2 YYNGEE, per germline. The CDR3 here is CASSLDSGRHGLYGYTF. In nucleotides, the CDR3 is TGTGCCAGCAGCCTAGATTCGGGGCGGCATGGTTTGTATGGCTACACCTTC. Filled out from reference TRBV9 and TRBJ1-2, the complete variable domain reads DSGVTQTPKHLITATGQRVTLRCSPRSGDLSVYWYQQSLDQGLQFLIQYYNGEERAKGNILERFSAQQFPDLHSELNLSSLELGDSALYFCASSLDSGRHGLYGYTFGSGTRLTVV.

This clonotype was found many times. The chain employs TRBV5-1 and TRBJ2-1; no clear D. V lost 0 bases to trimming and J lost 8 bases, with 12 bases between them. The CDR3 length is 14 residues. Germline V gives CDR1 SGHRS, CDR2 YFSETQ. The DNA for the CDR3 is TGCGCCAGCAGCTTGGCCCTGGGTAAGGATGAGCAGTTCTTC. Protein sequence: CASSLALGKDEQFF.

This clonotype appeared a single time. For the CDR3, the DNA is TGTGCCAGCAGCATGGGACAGGTTGGGGACAATGAGCAGTTCTTC. It is translated as CASSMGQVGDNEQFF. The chain links TRBV5-6 to TRBJ2-1, with 8 positions matching TRBD1. CDR1 is SGHDT and CDR2 is YYEEEE in the germline V gene. The CDR3 loop spans 15 amino acids. V lost 4 bases, J lost 5 bases, and 8 bases stayed unmatched.

This clonotype was counted ten times or more. The CDR3 reads CASIQGSLNQPQHF. The CDR3 DNA follows: TGTGCCAGCATCCAGGGGAGCCTAAATCAGCCCCAGCATTTT. V gene TRBV28 combines with J gene TRBJ1-5; tentative D call: TRBD1 (6 bases). V gave up 7 bases and J gave up 4 bases, with 14 bases separating them. Germline values: CDR1 MDHEN, CDR2 SYDVKM. The CDR3 runs 14 residues.

This clonotype was detected many times. The CDR3 region has the DNA TGTGCCAGCTCACCTATGGGACAGGGGAAAACAGATACGCAGTATTTT. Protein sequence: CASSPMGQGKTDTQYF. V and J are TRBV18 and TRBJ2-3, with 10 bases that match TRBD1. In germline, CDR1 is KGHSH, CDR2 LQKENI. The CDR3 contains 16 residues. V was pared by 3 bases and J by 3 bases, with 6 bases of the junction left unmatched.

This clonotype was recorded at least ten times. J is TRBJ2-3 and V is TRBV7-9; D is uncertain. V lost 1 base and J lost 9, with 2 bases in between. The CDR3 is 10 amino acids. Looked up from germline, CDR1 is SEHNR and CDR2 is FQNEAQ (reference sequence). CDR3 in DNA: TGTGCCAGCAGCTTAGAGACGCAGTATTTT. It is translated as CASSLETQYF.

The chain recombines TRBV10-3 with TRBJ2-1; 11 positions match TRBD1. Trimming at V came to 6 bases and at J to 12 bases, leaving 7 bases not matched to a gene. The CDR3 consists of 13 residues. Germline CDR1 reads ENHRY; CDR2 reads SYGVKD. The CDR3 spells CAIRGQGDNGQFF. CDR3 coding DNA: TGTGCCATCAGGGGACAGGGGGACAACGGGCAGTTCTTC.

This clonotype was found many times. The gene calls are TRBV12-3 or TRBV12-4 and TRBJ2-1; TRBD2 aligns across 10 bases. The V gene end was trimmed by 3 bases and the J gene end by 7 bases; junction bases not matched to a gene: 12. The CDR3 is made up of 17 amino acids. Here the CDR3 reads CASSFELKRGGLNEQFF. Written as DNA, the CDR3 is TGTGCCAGCAGTTTTGAATTGAAGCGGGGGGGCCTAAATGAGCAGTTCTTC.

This clonotype was seen many times. J is TRBJ1-1 and V is TRBV7-9, with a tentative D call TRBD1 (5 bases). This CDR3 region has 14 residues. Trimming cost V 5 bases and J 3 bases, with 13 bases left between them. Germline lookup yields CDR1 SEHNR and CDR2 FQNEAQ (reference sequence). The CDR3 loop reads CASSRVLGDTEAFF. CDR3 bases: TGTGCCAGCAGCAGGGTCCTAGGGGACACTGAAGCTTTCTTT.

This clonotype appeared many times. The rearrangement uses TRBV14 and TRBJ2-5; unclear D gene. V was cut by 2 bases and J by 1 base, with 5 bases left in between. Germline V gives CDR1 SGHDN, CDR2 FVKESK. The CDR3 runs to 13 residues. The CDR3 here is CASSQQLQETQYF. CDR3 nucleotide sequence: TGTGCCAGCAGCCAACAACTCCAAGAGACCCAGTACTTC.

This clonotype has at least ten counts. V is TRBV28 and J is TRBJ1-2; D gene ambiguous. Germline CDR1 and CDR2: MDHEN and SYDVKM. This CDR3 region has 14 residues. Trimming took off 2 bases at V and 4 bases at J, with 11 bases between the two ends. The CDR3 sequence is CASSLIQNSYGYTF. As DNA, the CDR3 is TGTGCCAGCAGTTTAATCCAGAATTCCTATGGCTACACCTTC.

This clonotype was counted a few times. The chain uses TRBV3-1 and TRBJ1-3, with 7 bases fitting TRBD1. J gave up 4 bases and V 5 bases, and 8 bases lay outside the gene matches. The germline CDR1 and CDR2 sequences are LGHDT and YNNKEL (reference sequence). The CDR3 contains 15 residues. CDR3 sequence reads: CASSTNQGEGNTIYF. CDR3 DNA: TGTGCCAGCAGCACGAATCAGGGGGAAGGAAACACCATATATTTT.